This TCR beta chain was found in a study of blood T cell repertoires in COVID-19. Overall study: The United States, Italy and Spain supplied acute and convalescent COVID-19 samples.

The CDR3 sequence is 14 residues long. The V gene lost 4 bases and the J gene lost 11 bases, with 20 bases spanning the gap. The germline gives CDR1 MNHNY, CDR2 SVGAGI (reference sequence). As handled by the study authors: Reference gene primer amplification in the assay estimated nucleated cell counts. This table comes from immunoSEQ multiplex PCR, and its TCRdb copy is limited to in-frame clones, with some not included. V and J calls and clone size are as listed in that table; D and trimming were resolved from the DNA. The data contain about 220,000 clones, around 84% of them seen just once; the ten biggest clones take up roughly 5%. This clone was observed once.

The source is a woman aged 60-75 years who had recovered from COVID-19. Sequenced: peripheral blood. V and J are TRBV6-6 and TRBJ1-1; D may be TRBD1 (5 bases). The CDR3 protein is CASSSLEAGYGAFF. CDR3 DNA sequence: TGTGCCAGCAGTTCCCTCGAAGCAGGGTATGGGGCTTTCTTT.